These 26 T cell receptor beta chains came from one sample sequenced in a study of blood T cell repertoires in COVID-19. Generated by immunoSEQ multiplex PCR, the TCRdb table keeps only in-frame clones and is missing some. This sample has under 130,000 clones; over 75% occur once, and the top ten carry over 10%. What was sequenced was peripheral blood. These receptors were obtained from a human donor in a cohort sampled during active or convalescent COVID-19.

The chain links TRBV19 to TRBJ1-5; 11 nucleotides agree with TRBD1. The CDR3 contains 16 residues. Germline CDR1 is LNHDA and CDR2 is SQIVND (reference sequence). The ends lost 7 bases at V and 1 base at J; junction bases unmatched: 6. The CDR3 nucleotides read TGTGCCAGTACCGGGACAGGGGGGGTGAGCAATCAGCCCCAGCATTTT. It yields the protein CASTGTGGVSNQPQHF.

The chain joins TRBV5-1 to TRBJ1-2, with 7 bases matching TRBD1. There are 15 residues in the CDR3. Germline assignment: CDR1 SGHRS and CDR2 YFSETQ. V lost 0 bases and J lost 8; bases outside the gene matches: 10. CDR3 region: CASSLEPTGVMGYTF. The CDR3 DNA is TGCGCCAGCAGCTTGGAACCTACAGGGGTTATGGGCTACACCTTC.

The chain employs TRBV6-1 and TRBJ2-1, with 10 nucleotides matching TRBD2. The CDR3 runs to 14 residues. Germline assignment: CDR1 MNHNS and CDR2 SASEGT. The J segment lost 8 bases and the V segment lost 6 bases, leaving 7 bases of the junction unmatched. The CDR3 sequence: CASREPSGGDEQFF. CDR3 coding DNA: TGTGCCAGCAGAGAACCTAGCGGGGGCGATGAGCAGTTCTTC.

The chain uses TRBV21-1 and TRBJ2-3; TRBD2 reflects the table's D call only, with no check against the DNA. TRBV21-1 corresponds to a pseudogene. The length of the CDR3 is 12 residues. The CDR3 loop is CASSKFVNTQYF. CDR3 bases: TGTGCCAGCAGCAAATTTGTTAATACGCAGTATTTT.

The chain recombines TRBV5-1 with TRBJ1-3; TRBD1 matches 7 bases. The CDR3 covers 15 residues. Germline CDR1 reads SGHRS; CDR2 reads YFSETQ. V dropped 4 bases and J dropped 3; count of bases not matched to a gene: 7. CDR3 residues: CASSTQQGSGNTIYF. For the CDR3, the DNA is TGCGCCAGCAGCACCCAACAGGGGAGTGGAAACACCATATATTTT.

This rearrangement joins TRBV4-3 to TRBJ2-3, with 7 nucleotides matching TRBD2. The V segment lost 1 base and the J segment 5 bases; nucleotides outside the gene matches: 12. Germline V lookup: CDR1 LGHNA, CDR2 YSLEER. The CDR3 length is 17 residues. The CDR3 sequence: CASSQAPVAGSQDTQYF. The CDR3 nucleotides read TGCGCCAGCAGCCAAGCCCCGGTAGCGGGCTCTCAAGATACGCAGTATTTT.

The chain couples TRBV5-8 to TRBJ1-4; TRBD1 agrees at 7 bases. Trimming removed 4 bases from V and 7 bases from J; junction bases left unmatched: 13. The germline V gene encodes CDR1 SGHTS and CDR2 YDEGEE. The CDR3 totals 16 residues. This CDR3 is CASSQEGGAASEKLFF. The CDR3 DNA reads TGTGCCAGCAGCCAGGAAGGGGGCGCGGCGAGTGAAAAACTGTTTTTT. Combining the CDR3 with reference TRBV5-8 and TRBJ1-4 gives the whole variable domain EAGVTQSPTHLIKTRGQQATLRCSPISGHTSVYWYQQALGLGLQFLLWYDEGEERNRGNFPPRFSGRQFPNYSSELNVNALELEDSALYLCASSQEGGAASEKLFFGSGTQLSVL.

This clone was observed a single time. V gene TRBV28 combines with J gene TRBJ2-7, with 9 bases aligning to TRBD2. The trim removed 5 bases at V and 2 bases at J, leaving 7 bases unmatched. Germline V gene data show CDR1 as MDHEN and CDR2 as SYDVKM. CDR3 size: 15 residues. The CDR3 spells CASSPGLAGAYEQYF. CDR3 coding DNA: TGTGCCAGCAGTCCCGGATTAGCGGGGGCCTACGAGCAGTACTTC.

The chain combines TRBV28 with TRBJ1-1; no clear D gene. Germline CDR1 is MDHEN and CDR2 is SYDVKM. The V and J ends lost 3 bases and 0 bases respectively, with 8 bases between them. The CDR3 covers 14 residues. This CDR3 reads CASSLTLMNTEAFF. The CDR3 coding sequence is TGTGCCAGCAGTTTGACATTAATGAACACTGAAGCTTTCTTT.

This clone was seen only a few times. The genes are TRBV5-6 and TRBJ2-1; 11 positions agree with TRBD2. The ends lost 4 bases at V and 4 bases at J; junction bases unmatched: 4. Germline lookup yields CDR1 SGHDT and CDR2 YYEEEE. This CDR3 region has 15 residues. The CDR3 DNA sequence: TGTGCCAGCAGCGTAGCGGGGGGGCTGTACAATGAGCAGTTCTTC. This encodes CASSVAGGLYNEQFF.

The chain couples TRBV7-9 to TRBJ1-1; D might be TRBD1 (6 bases). Trimming left V 5 bases short and J 8 bases short, with 12 bases between. The CDR3 has 12 residues. Germline V gene data show CDR1 as SEHNR and CDR2 as FQNEAQ (reference sequence). The CDR3 nucleotides read TGTGCCAGCAGCCGAACGACAGGAGAAGCTTTCTTT. Protein product: CASSRTTGEAFF.

This chain uses TRBV24-1 with TRBJ2-3, with 7 bases aligning to TRBD2. The CDR3 runs 15 residues. The trim removed 3 bases at V and 4 bases at J, leaving 6 bases unmatched. From germline, CDR1 is KGHDR and CDR2 SFDVKD. The CDR3 nucleotides are TGTGCCACCAGTGATACAGCGGGGCCCGCAGATACGCAGTATTTT. Protein sequence: CATSDTAGPADTQYF.

CDR3 sequence (DNA): TGTGCCAGTAGTATAAGGGGGCCCCCTTACTCTTCACCCCTCCACTTT. This codes for CASSIRGPPYSSPLHF. The chain couples TRBV19 to TRBJ1-6; 7 bases align to TRBD1. The germline gives CDR1 LNHDA, CDR2 SQIVND (reference sequence). There are 16 residues in the CDR3. V shed 2 bases and J 9 bases; nucleotides not matched to a gene: 10. Full variable domain (missing parts from reference TRBV19 and TRBJ1-6): DGGITQSPKYLFRKEGQNVTLSCEQNLNHDAMYWYRQDPGQGLRLIYYSQIVNDFQKGDIAEGYSVSREKKESFPLTVTSAQKNPTAFYLCASSIRGPPYSSPLHFGNGTRLTVT.

The rearrangement joins TRBV7-2 to TRBJ1-6, with 8 bases identical to TRBD1. V trimming: 5 bases; J trimming: 9 bases; junction bases outside the gene matches: 6. This CDR3 spans 14 amino acids. Germline CDR1 SGHTA, CDR2 FQGNSA. For the CDR3, the DNA is TGTGCCAGCAGCATCGACAGGGGTGGTTCACCCCTCCACTTT. Translation gives CASSIDRGGSPLHF.

This chain joins TRBV11-3 and TRBJ1-1; tentative D call: TRBD1 (6 bases). The CDR3 contains 17 residues. The V end lost 0 bases, the J end lost 1 base, and 15 bases lay between the germline ends. The germline V gene has CDR1 SGHNT and CDR2 YENEEA. Here the CDR3 reads CASSLDRGQGGNTEAFF. CDR3 sequence (DNA): TGTGCCAGCAGCTTAGATCGGGGACAAGGAGGGAACACTGAAGCTTTCTTT. The variable domain in full, completed from reference TRBV11-3 and TRBJ1-1, reads EAGVVQSPRYKIIEKKQPVAFWCNPISGHNTLYWYLQNLGQGPELLIRYENEEAVDDSQLPKDRFSAERLKGVDSTLKIQPAELGDSAVYLCASSLDRGQGGNTEAFFGQGTRLTVV.

The rearrangement joins TRBV7-2 to TRBJ1-2, with D unresolved. The germline V gene has CDR1 SGHTA and CDR2 FQGNSA. Trimming left V 5 bases short and J 6 bases short, with 19 bases between. This CDR3 has 15 residues. The DNA of the CDR3 is TGTGCCAGCAGCCGCACCTGGACTGAGTGGGATGGCTACACCTTC. This translates into CASSRTWTEWDGYTF.

This clone has just a few counts. V is TRBV3-1 (or the pseudogene TRBV3-2) and J is TRBJ1-6; unclear D gene. The CDR3 consists of 15 residues. Germline-derived CDR1 and CDR2 are LGHDT and YNNKEL (reference sequence). Deletions cut 1 base from V and 5 bases from J, with 9 bases between. The CDR3 reads CASSQGADHNSPLHF. The CDR3 DNA sequence: TGTGCCAGCAGCCAAGGGGCAGACCATAATTCACCCCTCCACTTT.

This chain joins TRBV6-1 and TRBJ1-5; D might be TRBD1 (6 bases). The CDR3 is made up of 15 amino acids. Germline V gene data show CDR1 as MNHNS and CDR2 as SASEGT. The V gene lost 2 bases and the J gene lost 4 bases, with 12 bases spanning the gap. CDR3 nucleotide sequence: TGTGCCAGCAGTGAATTAGCAGGGGATAATCAGCCCCAGCATTTT. This translates into CASSELAGDNQPQHF.

This clone is a singleton in its sample. The chain combines TRBV28 with TRBJ1-3; the match to TRBD1 covers 8 bases. Trimming at V came to 6 bases and at J to 4 bases, leaving 8 bases not matched to a gene. The CDR3 totals 15 residues. Germline V gives CDR1 MDHEN, CDR2 SYDVKM. The CDR3 sequence: CASSFLTGAGNTIYF. CDR3 nucleotide sequence: TGTGCCAGCAGCTTCCTGACAGGGGCGGGAAACACCATATATTTT. Using reference TRBV28 and TRBJ1-3 for the parts outside the CDR3, the full variable domain is DVKVTQSSRYLVKRTGEKVFLECVQDMDHENMFWYRQDPGLGLRLIYFSYDVKMKEKGDIPEGYSVSREKKERFSLILESASTNQTSMYLCASSFLTGAGNTIYFGEGSWLTVV.

This sequence joins TRBV2 and TRBJ2-5; D is possibly TRBD1 (6 bases). Germline V gene data show CDR1 as SNHLY and CDR2 as FYNNEI. This CDR3 comprises 14 residues. Trimming took off 7 bases at V and 5 bases at J, with 17 bases between the two ends. CDR3 loop: CASMVSRGQETQYF. The CDR3 nucleotides read TGTGCCAGCATGGTCAGCAGGGGCCAGGAGACCCAGTACTTC. The complete variable domain, with remaining parts taken from reference TRBV2 and TRBJ2-5, reads EPEVTQTPSHQVTQMGQEVILRCVPISNHLYFYWYRQILGQKVEFLVSFYNNEISEKSEIFDDQFSVERPDGSNFTLKIRSTKLEDSAMYFCASMVSRGQETQYFGPGTRLLVL.

In this sample, this clone turned up once. The chain carries TRBV6-2 or TRBV6-3 and TRBJ1-1; a possible D gene is TRBD1 (6 bases). V lost 2 bases to trimming and J lost 4 bases, with 17 bases between them. The CDR3 loop spans 16 amino acids. Looked up from germline, CDR1 is MNHEY and CDR2 is SVGEGT. CDR3 amino acids: CASSYPGWTEPTEAFF. Here the CDR3 DNA reads TGTGCCAGCAGTTACCCCGGTTGGACAGAGCCCACTGAAGCTTTCTTT.

The chain recombines TRBV6-5 with TRBJ1-4; D possibly corresponds to TRBD1 (6 bases). V was cut by 6 bases and J by 7 bases, with 18 bases left in between. The CDR3 spans 15 residues. The germline CDR1 and CDR2 sequences are MNHEY and SVGAGI. The CDR3 here is CASSPNGGLGEKLFF. The CDR3 DNA reads TGTGCCAGCAGCCCAAACGGGGGGCTGGGTGAAAAACTGTTTTTT.

The chain has TRBV18 and TRBJ2-6, with D possibly TRBD1 on 6 matching bases. The ends were cut back, 0 bases at V and 0 bases at J, with 12 bases in the middle. The CDR3 has 18 amino acids. Germline values: CDR1 KGHSH, CDR2 LQKENI. In DNA form, the CDR3 reads TGTGCCAGCTCACCACCGTTACAGGGAAGCTCTGGGGCCAACGTCCTGACTTTC. It codes for CASSPPLQGSSGANVLTF.

This rearrangement joins TRBV19 to TRBJ1-5; the D is unclear. Germline lookup yields CDR1 LNHDA and CDR2 SQIVND (reference sequence). CDR3 length equals 14 residues. Deletions cut 4 bases from V and 0 bases from J, with 7 bases between. This CDR3 is CASSRTHSNQPQHF. CDR3 coding DNA: TGTGCCAGTAGTAGGACTCATAGCAATCAGCCCCAGCATTTT.

The rearrangement uses TRBV20-1 and TRBJ1-2; 9 bases line up with TRBD1. The CDR3 totals 11 residues. After removal of 7 bases from V and 10 bases from J, the junction contained 7 bases not matched to a gene. In germline, CDR1 is DFQATT, CDR2 SNEGSKA (reference sequence). CDR3 amino acids: CSVGDRVFYTF. The CDR3 DNA follows: TGCAGTGTTGGGGACAGGGTTTTCTACACCTTC.

The gene calls are TRBV6-2 or TRBV6-3 and TRBJ2-2; weak D call: TRBD2 (7 bases). Trimming removed 2 bases at V and 4 bases at J, with 11 bases between. The V gene's germline CDR1 is MNHEY and CDR2 SVGEGT. This CDR3 has 15 amino acids. The CDR3 sequence is CASSYLRGGTGELFF. The DNA for the CDR3 is TGTGCCAGCAGTTACCTGAGGGGGGGCACCGGGGAGCTGTTTTTT.